This TCR beta chain comes out of a study of neurological immune-mediated disorders (dated by TCRdb to about 2019). Concerning the study at large: The study compared peripheral blood TCR-beta repertoires of HTLV-I-associated myelopathy (HAM/TSP) patients, multiple sclerosis patients and healthy controls using UMI-based sequencing. The roughly 110 TCR-beta libraries included longitudinal samples, technical triplicates and paired sorted CD4+ and CD8+ T-cell subsets alongside PBMC samples. The cohort comprised 68 subjects: roughly 15 HAM/TSP patients, around 35 multiple sclerosis patients and 20 or so healthy controls.

cDNA was synthesized by template-switch 5'RACE using a primer carrying a 10-nucleotide random unique molecular identifier by which each TCR transcript was tagged. Every sequencing run covered 15-18 subjects and yielded more than 170 million TCR-beta sequences. Total RNA was extracted with the RNeasy kit. The KAPA Real-time Library Amplification kit was used to amplify TCR-beta VDJ regions with primers for the TCR constant region and the 5'RACE anchor. Sample indexes and Illumina adaptors were added in a first PCR, and a second PCR then increased library yield. The roughly 650 bp TCR product was size-selected on a 2% E-gel SizeSelection system after Ampure bead purification. Before pooling, library quality was assessed on a Bioanalyzer, concentration was determined with Qubit, and library quantification was performed with the Kapa Library Quantification kit. Paired-end 2 x 150 bp sequencing of the libraries was performed on an Illumina HiSeq 2500. To increase sequence diversity, roughly 24-32% phiX was spiked into each library pool. Under the source paper's analysis protocol: The quality-filtered reads were processed with the UMI-based MiGEC pipeline, whose error correction step removed more than 90% of the raw TCR sequences. VDJ genes were aligned to IMGT germline references, and each clonotype was defined by a unique CDR3 amino acid sequence together with V-J genes. Clonal expansion, Shannon diversity, and CDR3 relatedness (CalcPairwiseDistances, ClusterSamples) were evaluated with VDJtools, and phylogenetic trees were built with CLCbio workbench. Expanded clones were defined as having at least 8 unique UMIs, based on coefficient-of-variation modelling across technical triplicates. The raw public reads went through TCRdb reprocessing: fastp at Q25, MiXCR clone calling, in-frame beta chains kept. Identical CDR3 protein sequences are pooled into one entry, listed with their most common genes and DNA. The V and J calls here are based on TCRdb, not the publication. This sample comprises about 14,000 distinct CDR3 sequences, under 15% of them detected only once. The top ten hold around 45% of the sample.

On the study overall, not on this receptor specifically: TCR clonal expansion was highest in HAM/TSP patients and lowest in MS patients, with MS patients falling below even healthy controls. No identical CDR3 amino acid sequences were shared among expanded clones across subjects, suggesting private TCR-beta repertoires in all groups.

TCR libraries for sorted subsets were made from under 1.1 million sorted CD4+ or CD8+ T cells. Peripheral blood was subjected to Ficoll-Hypaque density gradient centrifugation to isolate PBMCs, which were then cryopreserved in liquid nitrogen. Paired sorted CD4+ and CD8+ subsets came from healthy controls, HAM/TSP patients and MS patients. This clonotype was seen just once. The antigen it binds to is not known. No base-level quality is on record; no much larger clone is a single base apart. A single read constitutes weak evidence. Sequences SGHTA (CDR1) and FQGNSA (CDR2) are obtained from the germline V gene. Trimming takes 3 bases from V and 7 bases from J, and the germline ends sit 15 bases apart. From the cysteine through the phenylalanine, the CDR3 covers 14 amino acids. The retained sequence is limited to the CDR3, 42 bases, with the frame set at the first base.

The V and J segments used are TRBV7-2 and TRBJ1-2, with the D gene not confidently named. The sequenced material came from CD8+ T cells from blood. The TCR comes from a female donor with HTLV-1-associated myelopathy (HAM/TSP). The nucleotide sequence is given as TGTGCCAGCAGCTTGGGGATGGGTGTTCTTGGCTACACCTTC. Translated, this gives CASSLGMGVLGYTF.